The 11 T cell receptor beta chains below were found in one sample sequenced in a study of cytomegalovirus exposure and HLA in healthy donors. In the PCR, 60 Vbeta and 13 Jbeta primers were used. Some clones are missing from TCRdb's copy, which holds only in-frame ones; the method was immunoSEQ multiplex PCR. The sample lists 45,000 to 75,000 clones, 70% to 80% occurring once. Source material: PBMCs. These receptor sequences come from a woman aged 60-70 years in good health and CMV-seropositive.

This clone was counted only a few times. This rearrangement joins TRBV2 to TRBJ2-2; D not certain. The germline gives CDR1 SNHLY, CDR2 FYNNEI. CDR3 length: 14 residues. V was trimmed by 7 bases and J by 0 bases, leaving 9 bases between them. The CDR3 region is CASIASSNTGELFF. In nucleotides, the CDR3 is TGTGCCAGCATTGCCAGTTCGAACACCGGGGAGCTGTTTTTT. Full variable domain (rest looked up from reference TRBV2 and TRBJ2-2): EPEVTQTPSHQVTQMGQEVILRCVPISNHLYFYWYRQILGQKVEFLVSFYNNEISEKSEIFDDQFSVERPDGSNFTLKIRSTKLEDSAMYFCASIASSNTGELFFGEGSRLTVL.

V and J are TRBV5-1 and TRBJ2-5; possible D gene TRBD1, 5 bases. Trimming left V 2 bases short and J 3 bases short, with 8 bases between. The CDR3 loop spans 13 amino acids. Germline values: CDR1 SGHRS, CDR2 YFSETQ. The DNA of the CDR3 is TGCGCCAGCAGCTTTCAGGGTGAAGAGACCCAGTACTTC. This codes for CASSFQGEETQYF.

CDR3 loop: CASSYDRGIPHSPLHF. The CDR3 DNA is TGTGCCAGCAGTTATGACAGGGGAATTCCCCATTCACCCCTCCACTTT. The rearrangement joins TRBV6-5 to TRBJ1-6; 8 bases fit TRBD1. This CDR3 comprises 16 residues. Germline V CDR1 and CDR2: MNHEY, SVGAGI. The V and J ends lost 3 bases and 8 bases, in that order; junction bases with no gene match: 9.

Regarding this clone: At one end the junction does not follow the germline gene, possibly because of a read error. The chain uses TRBV7-7 and TRBJ2-1, with TRBD1 matching 9 bases. This CDR3 spans 14 amino acids. The germline gives CDR1 SSHAT, CDR2 FNYEAQ (reference sequence). CDR3 protein: CASSFGQGFDEQFF. The CDR3 nucleotides read TGTGCTAGCAGCTTTGGACAGGGGTTCGATGAGCAGTTCTTC.

This clone has just one count. The chain joins TRBV27 to TRBJ2-3; 9 positions match TRBD2. The germline CDR1 and CDR2 sequences are MNHEY and SMNVEV (reference sequence). The V gene end was trimmed by 5 bases and the J gene end by 2 bases; junction bases not matched to a gene: 8. The CDR3 runs 16 residues. The CDR3: CASSDSGTSLTDTQYF. CDR3 in DNA: TGTGCCAGCAGTGATTCGGGGACTAGCCTCACAGATACGCAGTATTTT.

This clone has only a few counts. The J gene is TRBJ2-7, the V gene TRBV10-3, with 8 bases that match TRBD1. The junction had 5 bases not matched to a gene; V was cut back by 9 bases and J by 1 base. This CDR3 has 13 amino acids. Germline CDR1 is ENHRY and CDR2 is SYGVKD. The CDR3 sequence is CAICRTGSYEQYF. The CDR3 DNA reads TGTGCCATTTGCAGGACAGGGTCCTACGAGCAGTACTTC.

The chain employs TRBV5-1 and TRBJ2-3; 15 nucleotides agree with TRBD2. V lost 4 bases to trimming and J lost 0 bases; unmatched junction nucleotides: 6. Germline lookup yields CDR1 SGHRS and CDR2 YFSETQ. This CDR3 spans 18 amino acids. In DNA form, the CDR3 reads TGCGCCAGCAGCCGGGGACTAGCGGGGGGCACTAGCACAGATACGCAGTATTTT. Translated, it gives CASSRGLAGGTSTDTQYF. The variable domain in full, with the rest retrieved from reference TRBV5-1 and TRBJ2-3, is KAGVTQTPRYLIKTRGQQVTLSCSPISGHRSVSWYQQTPGQGLQFLFEYFSETQRNKGNFPGRFSGRQFSNSRSEMNVSTLELGDSALYLCASSRGLAGGTSTDTQYFGPGTRLTVL.

This rearrangement joins TRBV7-9 to TRBJ1-4; 8 bases align to TRBD1. The CDR3 is 15 amino acids. Germline lookup yields CDR1 SEHNR and CDR2 FQNEAQ (reference sequence). Losses at the gene ends were 5 bases for V and 7 bases for J; bases not matched to a gene: 9. The CDR3 bases are TGTGCCAGCAGCCTATCCGGCAGGGGGCTTGAAAAACTGTTTTTT. Protein: CASSLSGRGLEKLFF.

This sequence joins TRBV7-8 and TRBJ1-4; D not certain. Germline values: CDR1 SGHVS, CDR2 FQNEAQ. This CDR3 spans 15 amino acids. Trimming stripped 5 bases from V and 11 bases from J, with 21 bases between. For the CDR3, the DNA is TGTGCCAGCAGCACGGCGGAGGGTCTTCTCGGGAAACTGTTTTTT. This gives the protein CASSTAEGLLGKLFF.

The chain's CDR3 is CASSLDAGQGARGAEKLFF. In DNA, the CDR3 is TGTGCCAGCAGCTTAGACGCGGGACAGGGGGCGCGAGGAGCTGAAAAACTGTTTTTT. The chain uses TRBV7-9 and TRBJ1-4; 12 bases fit TRBD1. This CDR3 comprises 19 residues. V shed 1 base, J shed 7 bases, and the junction held 13 bases outside the gene matches. Germline loops: CDR1 SEHNR, CDR2 FQNEAQ (reference sequence).

This chain uses TRBV4-3 with TRBJ2-1; possibly TRBD2 for D (6 bases). CDR1 LGHNA and CDR2 YSLEER come from the germline V gene. This CDR3 region has 15 residues. V shed 4 bases and J shed 0 bases, with 10 bases lying between them. CDR3 sequence: CASSPGGFSYNEQFF. The CDR3 DNA follows: TGCGCCAGCAGCCCCGGGGGTTTCTCCTACAATGAGCAGTTCTTC.